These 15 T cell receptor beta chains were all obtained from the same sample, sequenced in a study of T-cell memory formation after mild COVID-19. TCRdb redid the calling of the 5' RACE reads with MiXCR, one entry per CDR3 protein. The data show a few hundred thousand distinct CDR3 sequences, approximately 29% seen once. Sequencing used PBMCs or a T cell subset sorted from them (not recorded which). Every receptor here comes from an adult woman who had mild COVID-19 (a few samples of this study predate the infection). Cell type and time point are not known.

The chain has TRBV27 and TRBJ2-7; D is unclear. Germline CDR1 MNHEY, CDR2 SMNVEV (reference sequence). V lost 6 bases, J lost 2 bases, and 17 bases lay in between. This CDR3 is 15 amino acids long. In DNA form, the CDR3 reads TGTGCCAGCAGCCAGCTGTACAGTATTGCCTACGAGCAGTACTTC. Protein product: CASSQLYSIAYEQYF.

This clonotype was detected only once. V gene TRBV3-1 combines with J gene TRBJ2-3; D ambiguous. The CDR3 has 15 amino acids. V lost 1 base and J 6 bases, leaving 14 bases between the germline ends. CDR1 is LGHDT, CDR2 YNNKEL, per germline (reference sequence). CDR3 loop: CASSQGWGLTDTQYF. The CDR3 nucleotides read TGTGCCAGCAGCCAAGGATGGGGTCTCACGGATACGCAGTATTTT.

DNA for the CDR3: TGTGCCAGCTTCGGGACTAGCGGGAGATCCCCTCACAATGAGCAGTTCTTC. As protein: CASFGTSGRSPHNEQFF. The chain has TRBV4-2 and TRBJ2-1; 14 nucleotides match TRBD2. CDR3 size: 17 residues. From germline, CDR1 is LGHNA and CDR2 YNFKEQ. V lost 8 bases, J lost 5 bases, and 11 bases stayed unmatched.

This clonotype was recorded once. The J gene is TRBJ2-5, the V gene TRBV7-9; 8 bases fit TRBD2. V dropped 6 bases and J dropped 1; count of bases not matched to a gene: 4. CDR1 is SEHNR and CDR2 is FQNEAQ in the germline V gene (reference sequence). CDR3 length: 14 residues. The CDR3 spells CASRIAGIQETQYF. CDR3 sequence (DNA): TGTGCCAGCAGAATAGCGGGGATCCAAGAGACCCAGTACTTC.

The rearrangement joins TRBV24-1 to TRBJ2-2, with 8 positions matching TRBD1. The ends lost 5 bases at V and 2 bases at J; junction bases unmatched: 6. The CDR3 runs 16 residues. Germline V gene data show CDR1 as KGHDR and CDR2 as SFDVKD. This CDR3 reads CATSGTGTGNTGELFF. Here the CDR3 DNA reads TGTGCCACCAGTGGGACAGGGACCGGTAACACCGGGGAGCTGTTTTTT.

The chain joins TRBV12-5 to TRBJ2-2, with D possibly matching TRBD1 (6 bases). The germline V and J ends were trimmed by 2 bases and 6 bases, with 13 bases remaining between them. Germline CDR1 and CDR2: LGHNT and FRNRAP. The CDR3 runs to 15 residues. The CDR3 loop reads CASGLFLRGSGELFF. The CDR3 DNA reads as TGTGCTAGTGGTTTGTTCTTAAGGGGGTCCGGGGAGCTGTTTTTT.

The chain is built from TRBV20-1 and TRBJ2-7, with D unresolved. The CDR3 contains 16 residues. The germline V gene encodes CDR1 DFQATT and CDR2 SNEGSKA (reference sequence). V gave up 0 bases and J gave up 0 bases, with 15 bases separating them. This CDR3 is CSARDEVLGSSYEQYF. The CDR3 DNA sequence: TGCAGTGCTAGAGATGAGGTATTAGGCAGCTCCTACGAGCAGTACTTC.

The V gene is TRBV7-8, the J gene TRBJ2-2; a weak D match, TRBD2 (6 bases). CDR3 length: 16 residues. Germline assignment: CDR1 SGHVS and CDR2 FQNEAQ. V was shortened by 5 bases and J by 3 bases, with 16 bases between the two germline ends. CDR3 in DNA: TGTGCCAGCAGCCCCCTTTTTTCGGGGGACACCGGGGAGCTGTTTTTT. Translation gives CASSPLFSGDTGELFF.

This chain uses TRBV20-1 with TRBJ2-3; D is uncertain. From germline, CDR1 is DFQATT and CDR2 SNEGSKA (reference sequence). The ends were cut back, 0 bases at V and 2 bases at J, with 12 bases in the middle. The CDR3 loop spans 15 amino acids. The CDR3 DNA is TGCAGTGCTAGAGATTTTGAGGCAGACACAGATACGCAGTATTTT. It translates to CSARDFEADTDTQYF.

The CDR3 DNA is TGTGCCAGCACGGAAGGGGACGGTAACAATGAGCAGTTCTTC. This codes for CASTEGDGNNEQFF. The chain employs TRBV27 and TRBJ2-1; perhaps D is TRBD1 or TRBD2 (5 bases each). From germline, CDR1 is MNHEY and CDR2 SMNVEV (reference sequence). The ends were cut back, 7 bases at V and 5 bases at J, with 15 bases in the middle. The CDR3 contains 14 residues.

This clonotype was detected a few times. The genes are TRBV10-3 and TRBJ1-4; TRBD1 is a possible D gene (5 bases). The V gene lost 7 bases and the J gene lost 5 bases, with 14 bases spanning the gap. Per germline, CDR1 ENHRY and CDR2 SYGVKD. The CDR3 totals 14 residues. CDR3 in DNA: TGTGCCATCAAACGGGGCTCCGAGAATGAAAAACTGTTTTTT. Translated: CAIKRGSENEKLFF.

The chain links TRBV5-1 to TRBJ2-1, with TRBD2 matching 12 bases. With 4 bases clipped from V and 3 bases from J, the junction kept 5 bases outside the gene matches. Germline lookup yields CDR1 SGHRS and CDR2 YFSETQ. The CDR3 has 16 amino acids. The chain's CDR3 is CASSALLAGGYNEQFF. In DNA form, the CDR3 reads TGCGCCAGCAGCGCCTTACTAGCGGGGGGCTACAATGAGCAGTTCTTC.

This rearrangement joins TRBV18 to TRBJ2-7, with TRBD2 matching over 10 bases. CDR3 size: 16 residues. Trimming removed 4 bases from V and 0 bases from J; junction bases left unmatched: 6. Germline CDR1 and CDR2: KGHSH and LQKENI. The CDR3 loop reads CASSLRTSGHSYEQYF. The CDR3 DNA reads TGTGCCAGCTCACTCCGGACTAGCGGCCACTCCTACGAGCAGTACTTC.

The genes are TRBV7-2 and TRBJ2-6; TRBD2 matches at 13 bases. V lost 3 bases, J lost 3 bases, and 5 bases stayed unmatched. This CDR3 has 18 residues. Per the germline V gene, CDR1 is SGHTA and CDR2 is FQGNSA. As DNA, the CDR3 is TGTGCCAGCAGCTTCATGGGACTAGCGGGATTTGGGGCCAACGTCCTGACTTTC. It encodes CASSFMGLAGFGANVLTF.

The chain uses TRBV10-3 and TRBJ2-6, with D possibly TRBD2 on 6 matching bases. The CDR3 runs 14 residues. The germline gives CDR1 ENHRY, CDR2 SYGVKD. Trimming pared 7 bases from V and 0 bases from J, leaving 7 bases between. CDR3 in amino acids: CAIMGGSGANVLTF. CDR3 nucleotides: TGTGCCATCATGGGGGGCTCTGGGGCCAACGTCCTGACTTTC.